The entry that follows covers one T cell receptor (beta chain) sequence. Its specific antigen is unknown. It has no much larger one-base neighbor in the sample; base qualities were not kept. TCR libraries were generated with the immunoSEQ multiplex PCR assay, using TCR-beta and/or TCR-alpha/delta assays for each sample. Amplified TCR libraries were sequenced on the Illumina high-throughput platform. As for the authors' bioinformatics: Clustering and dimensionality reduction relied on pairwise TCRdist distances among GMM-specific receptors from T cells that were either sorted ex vivo or expanded in vitro. Each clinical repertoire received a mean NN-distance score, defined as the average TCRdist to the nearest 10% of tetramer-positive reference sequences. To compute GEM TCR motif frequency, the fraction of unique TCRs matching known GEM sequences by V/J usage and CDR3 length was calculated. Linear discriminant analysis with leave-one-out cross-validation, implemented in scikit-learn, was used to classify active tuberculosis. Imported from immuneACCESS, the table was reduced by TCRdb to in-frame sequences with V and J called. These copies leave out some clones; in studies compared against another copy, an unresolved V gene accounts for under half, and the cause of the remainder is not known. Clone size and the V and J calls come from that table; the DNA yielded D and trimming. The sample yields tens of thousands of clones; nearly 97% were counted once. The ten largest account for 2% to 3% of the sample.

The data stem from a study of T cells in tuberculosis (dated by TCRdb to the late 2010s). About the study as a whole: To characterize T cells specific for the mycobacterial lipid antigen glucose monomycolate (GMM), the study used CD1B tetramers together with high-throughput TCR immunosequencing. With ten people per group, a South African clinical cohort compared IGRA-negative adolescents, IGRA-positive adolescents with latent tuberculosis, and adults with active tuberculosis. Overall study outcomes, separate from this receptor: Smaller NN-distances were partly driven by shorter CDR3-alpha lengths in active tuberculosis patients, and statistical significance was not reached for the TCR-beta difference. Clinical samples were selected based on the availability of cryopreserved specimens, with adults included as active tuberculosis cases and adolescents included as controls. A classifier using the diverse GMM-specific repertoire reached roughly 89% accuracy (AUROC roughly 0.9), compared with approximately 73% accuracy using GEM motif frequencies. Compared with IGRA-negative controls, TCR-alpha repertoires from active tuberculosis had smaller mean NN-distances to GMM-specific TCRs, which suggests clonal expansion of these TCRs.

At study entry, adolescents were screened for latent tuberculosis infection by tuberculin skin test and QuantiFERON-TB GOLD In-Tube IGRA. Immunosequencing was performed on unsorted cryopreserved PBMC, with 80,000 to 100,000 T cells per clinical donor covered on average. Eleven high schools in the Worcester region of the Western Cape, South Africa, served as enrollment sites for adolescents aged 12 to 18 years. Some 10 M. tuberculosis-infected and some ten uninfected adolescents were selected with matching for age and sex. For the adolescents, PBMC were isolated by density centrifugation from freshly drawn heparinized blood and then cryopreserved. V is cut by 1 base and J by 0 bases, and the space between the germline ends is 10 bases. The CDR3 contains 15 residues, cysteine and phenylalanine counted. The kept DNA is CDR3 alone, 45 bases in frame from the first base. CDR1 and CDR2 (SGDLS, YYNGEE) derive from the germline V gene.

The receptor was derived from a donor aged 10-30 years with latent tuberculosis or without tuberculosis infection. The chain is assembled from TRBV9 and TRBJ1-1; no D gene can be assigned with confidence. The sample was PBMCs. For the CDR3, the sequence is CASSVNPLMNTEAFF. The DNA sequence is given as TGTGCCAGCAGCGTAAACCCTCTAATGAACACTGAAGCTTTCTTT.